The rows below give T cell receptor beta chains drawn from one sample of a study of T cells in Graves' hyperthyroidism and ophthalmopathy. TCRdb itself ran the multiplex PCR reads through MiXCR, one entry per CDR3 protein. The sample shows some 600,000 distinct CDR3 sequences, about 15% of them seen only once. The specimen sequenced was blood. These receptors were obtained from a woman aged 25-40 years with Graves' hyperthyroidism that later progressed to Graves' ophthalmopathy. Each CDR3 is given with its conserved first and last residue. Fields, in order: V gene, D gene, J gene, clone size, CDR3 protein, CDR3 DNA. D genes are given only for firm matches. Clone size is given for some rows only: seen once, a few or many times, or a class if the clone is expanded.

V: TRBV24-1; D: -; J: TRBJ2-2; size: many; CDR3: CATSDFAAVGALGTGELFF; DNA: TGTGCCACCAGTGATTTCGCCGCGGTGGGGGCTCTTGGCACCGGGGAGCTGTTTTTT
V: TRBV11-3; D: TRBD1; J: TRBJ2-3; size: many; CDR3: CASSHPKQGTDTQYF; DNA: TGTGCCAGCAGCCATCCCAAACAGGGGACAGATACGCAGTATTTT
V: TRBV12-5; D: -; J: TRBJ2-1; size: many; CDR3: CASGLGNEQFF; DNA: TGTGCTAGTGGTTTGGGCAATGAGCAGTTCTTC
V: TRBV27; D: TRBD1; J: TRBJ2-7; size: few; CDR3: CASRGTGGYEQYF; DNA: TGTGCCAGCAGAGGGACAGGGGGGTACGAGCAGTACTTC
V: TRBV20-1; D: TRBD1; J: TRBJ1-4; size: many; CDR3: CSATGTGDNEKLFF; DNA: TGCAGTGCAACCGGGACAGGGGATAATGAAAAACTGTTTTTT
V: TRBV6-5; D: -; J: TRBJ1-1; size: -; CDR3: CASSSPGRLNTEAFF; DNA: TGTGCCAGCAGTTCCCCGGGTAGGCTGAACACTGAAGCTTTCTTT
V: TRBV5-1; D: -; J: TRBJ2-1; size: many; CDR3: CASSFDSSSYNEQFF; DNA: TGCGCCAGCAGTTTCGACTCCTCCTCCTACAATGAGCAGTTCTTC
V: TRBV3-1; D: -; J: TRBJ1-2; size: many; CDR3: CASSQDGGQLGYGYTF; DNA: TGTGCCAGCAGCCAAGATGGGGGCCAACTGGGCTATGGCTACACCTTC
V: TRBV19; D: TRBD1; J: TRBJ1-3; size: many; CDR3: CASSIEGAAGNTIYF; DNA: TGTGCCAGTAGTATCGAGGGGGCCGCTGGAAACACCATATATTTT
V: TRBV9; D: -; J: TRBJ2-3; size: few; CDR3: CASSATPGNLPDTQYF; DNA: TGTGCCAGCAGCGCGACCCCAGGGAATCTCCCAGATACGCAGTATTTT
V: TRBV28; D: -; J: TRBJ2-7; size: -; CDR3: CASSFSGNLEQYF; DNA: TGTGCCAGCAGTTTTTCAGGGAATCTCGAGCAGTACTTC
V: TRBV30; D: -; J: TRBJ2-7; size: -; CDR3: CAWRPQTGPYEQYF; DNA: TGTGCCTGGAGGCCCCAGACAGGTCCCTACGAGCAGTACTTC
V: TRBV6-1; D: -; J: TRBJ2-5; size: -; CDR3: CASSSRLGQETQYF; DNA: TGTGCCAGCAGCTCCCGACTAGGACAAGAGACCCAGTACTTC
V: TRBV6-1; D: TRBD1; J: TRBJ1-2; size: many; CDR3: CATLGTVGYTF; DNA: TGTGCCACCCTCGGGACAGTTGGCTACACCTTC
V: TRBV2; D: -; J: TRBJ1-4; size: many; CDR3: CASSENFPGYNEKLFF; DNA: TGTGCCAGCAGTGAAAATTTTCCGGGGTATAATGAAAAACTGTTTTTT
V: TRBV20-1; D: -; J: TRBJ1-1; size: few; CDR3: CSAREPGGTEAFF; DNA: TGCAGTGCTAGAGAGCCGGGAGGGACTGAAGCTTTCTTT
V: TRBV2; D: TRBD2; J: TRBJ2-2; size: -; CDR3: CASDQHPTSSGFRELFF; DNA: TGTGCCAGCGATCAACACCCGACTAGCTCTGGTTTTAGGGAGCTGTTTTTT
V: TRBV24-1; D: -; J: TRBJ2-3; size: few; CDR3: CATSPGPDTQYF; DNA: TGTGCCACCAGTCCGGGTCCGGATACGCAGTATTTT
V: TRBV27; D: -; J: TRBJ2-7; size: few; CDR3: CASSLMPAYEQYF; DNA: TGTGCCAGCAGTTTAATGCCAGCCTACGAGCAGTACTTC
V: TRBV5-1; D: -; J: TRBJ2-3; size: many; CDR3: CASSLDLSFSTQYF; DNA: TGCGCCAGCAGCTTGGATCTCAGTTTTAGTACGCAGTATTTT
V: TRBV28; D: -; J: TRBJ1-6; size: many; CDR3: CASSFGVGAYNSPLHF; DNA: TGTGCCAGCAGTTTCGGCGTTGGCGCCTATAATTCACCCCTCCACTTT
V: TRBV20-1; D: -; J: TRBJ2-5; size: -; CDR3: CSAGPEGETQYF; DNA: TGCAGTGCTGGTCCCGAGGGAGAGACCCAGTACTTC
V: TRBV13; D: -; J: TRBJ2-7; size: -; CDR3: CASSLIPGRSVYEQYF; DNA: TGTGCCAGCAGCTTAATACCTGGGCGTAGCGTGTACGAGCAGTACTTC
V: TRBV4-3; D: -; J: TRBJ1-2; size: -; CDR3: CASSHPGAEANYGYTF; DNA: TGCGCCAGCAGCCACCCAGGGGCCGAAGCTAACTATGGCTACACCTTC
V: TRBV29-1; D: -; J: TRBJ2-7; size: many; CDR3: CSVEDVPTRGSYEQYF; DNA: TGCAGCGTTGAAGATGTCCCGACTAGGGGTTCCTACGAGCAGTACTTC
V: TRBV12-3/TRBV12-4; D: -; J: TRBJ2-3; size: many; CDR3: CASSLMQGTDTQYF; DNA: TGTGCCAGCAGTTTAATGCAGGGGACAGATACGCAGTATTTT
V: TRBV28; D: -; J: TRBJ2-1; size: many; CDR3: CASRLPAGMDNEQFF; DNA: TGTGCCAGCAGGCTCCCGGCAGGGATGGACAATGAGCAGTTCTTC
V: TRBV20-1; D: -; J: TRBJ1-5; size: many; CDR3: CSAAWGDQPQHF; DNA: TGCAGTGCTGCCTGGGGGGATCAGCCCCAGCATTTT
V: TRBV19; D: -; J: TRBJ1-5; size: -; CDR3: CASSIEVQSRQPQHF; DNA: TGTGCCAGTAGTATAGAGGTACAGTCCCGACAGCCCCAGCATTTT
V: TRBV5-1; D: TRBD2; J: TRBJ2-5; size: few; CDR3: CASSKGLAGARGETQYF; DNA: TGCGCCAGCAGCAAGGGACTAGCGGGAGCGCGGGGAGAGACCCAGTACTTC
V: TRBV20-1; D: -; J: TRBJ2-5; size: many; CDR3: CSAQSGQLKGTQYF; DNA: TGCAGTGCTCAATCCGGGCAGCTTAAGGGGACCCAGTACTTC
V: TRBV29-1; D: -; J: TRBJ1-4; size: many; CDR3: CSIPQGSGEKLFF; DNA: TGCAGCATTCCTCAGGGGAGCGGGGAAAAACTGTTTTTT
V: TRBV7-8; D: -; J: TRBJ1-2; size: many; CDR3: CASSLAVRGTAYGGYTF; DNA: TGTGCCAGCAGCTTAGCGGTGCGAGGGACGGCCTACGGCGGCTACACCTTC
V: TRBV20-1; D: -; J: TRBJ1-1; size: many; CDR3: CSASTRSVLNTEAFF; DNA: TGCAGTGCTAGTACCAGGAGCGTTCTGAACACTGAAGCTTTCTTT
V: TRBV5-1; D: -; J: TRBJ2-1; size: few; CDR3: CASSQGHQYNEQFF; DNA: TGCGCCAGCAGCCAGGGACACCAATACAATGAGCAGTTCTTC
V: TRBV6-1; D: TRBD2; J: TRBJ2-5; size: many; CDR3: CASSVTSDQETQYF; DNA: TGTGCCAGCAGTGTAACTAGCGACCAAGAGACCCAGTACTTC
V: TRBV12-3/TRBV12-4; D: -; J: TRBJ1-1; size: many; CDR3: CASTKGGAGLKAFF; DNA: TGTGCCAGTACTAAAGGGGGGGCGGGCTTGAAAGCTTTCTTT